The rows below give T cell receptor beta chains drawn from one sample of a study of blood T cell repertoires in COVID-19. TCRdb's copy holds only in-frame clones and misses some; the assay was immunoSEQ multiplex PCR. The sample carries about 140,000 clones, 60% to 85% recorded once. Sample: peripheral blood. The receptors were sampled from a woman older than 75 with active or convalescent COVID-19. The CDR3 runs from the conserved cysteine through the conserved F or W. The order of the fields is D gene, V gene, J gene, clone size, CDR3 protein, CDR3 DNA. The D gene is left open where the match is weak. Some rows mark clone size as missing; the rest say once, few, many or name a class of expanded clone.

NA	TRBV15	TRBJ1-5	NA	CATSEEGGNQPQHF	TGTGCCACCAGCGAGGAAGGGGGCAATCAGCCCCAGCATTTT
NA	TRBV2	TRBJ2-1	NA	CASSPRGGVAYNEQFF	TGTGCCAGCAGTCCAAGAGGGGGGGTCGCCTACAATGAGCAGTTCTTC
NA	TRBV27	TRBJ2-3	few	CASSPGLGGTATQYF	TGTGCCAGCAGCCCTGGACTAGGGGGGACGGCTACGCAGTATTTT
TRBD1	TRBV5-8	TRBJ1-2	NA	CASRLTGAPYGYTF	TGTGCCAGCCGACTGACAGGGGCCCCATATGGCTACACCTTC
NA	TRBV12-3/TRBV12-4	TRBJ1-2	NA	CASRISGGQGYTF	TGTGCCAGCAGGATCTCGGGGGGCCAAGGCTACACCTTC
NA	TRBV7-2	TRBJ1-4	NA	CASTREGNRKLFF	TGTGCCAGCACCCGGGAGGGAAATCGAAAACTGTTTTTT
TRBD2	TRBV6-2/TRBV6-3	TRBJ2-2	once	CASSSGLAGNTGELFF	TGTGCCAGCAGTTCCGGACTAGCGGGGAACACCGGGGAGCTGTTTTTT
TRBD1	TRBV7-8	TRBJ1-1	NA	CASSSTGGANTEAFF	TGTGCCAGCAGCTCGACAGGGGGTGCAAACACTGAAGCTTTCTTT
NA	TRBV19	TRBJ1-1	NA	CASSMVQFQGWNTEAFF	TGTGCCAGTAGTATGGTCCAGTTCCAGGGGTGGAACACTGAAGCTTTCTTT
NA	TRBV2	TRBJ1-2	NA	CASSETRANYGYTF	TGTGCCAGCAGTGAAACTAGGGCTAACTATGGCTACACCTTC
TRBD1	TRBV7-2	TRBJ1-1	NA	CASSPSGQLEAFF	TGTGCCAGCAGCCCCTCGGGACAGCTTGAAGCTTTCTTT
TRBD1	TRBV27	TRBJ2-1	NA	CASSLGSMRAGGSYNEQFF	TGTGCCAGCAGTTTAGGGTCTATGAGAGCAGGGGGTTCCTACAATGAGCAGTTCTTC
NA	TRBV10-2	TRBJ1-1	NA	CASGRLNTEAFF	TGCGCCAGCGGCAGATTGAACACTGAAGCTTTCTTT
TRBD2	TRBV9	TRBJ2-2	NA	CASNKAGANTGELFF	TGTGCCAGCAACAAAGCGGGGGCCAACACCGGGGAGCTGTTTTTT
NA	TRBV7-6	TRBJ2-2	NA	CASSSERVGFAGELFF	TGTGCCAGCAGCTCAGAACGGGTTGGTTTTGCCGGGGAGCTGTTTTTT
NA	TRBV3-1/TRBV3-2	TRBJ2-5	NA	CASSQGQLGTQYF	TGTGCCAGCAGCCAAGGACAGTTGGGGACCCAGTACTTC
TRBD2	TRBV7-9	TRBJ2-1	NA	CASSLASGGTYNEQFF	TGTGCCAGCAGCTTAGCTAGCGGGGGGACCTACAATGAGCAGTTCTTC
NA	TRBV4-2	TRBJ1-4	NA	CASSQEGRGKGEKLFF	TGTGCCAGCAGCCAAGAAGGGAGGGGGAAGGGCGAAAAACTGTTTTTT
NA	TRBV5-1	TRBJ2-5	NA	CASSAGPQYQETQYF	TGCGCCAGCAGCGCGGGACCGCAGTACCAAGAGACCCAGTACTTC
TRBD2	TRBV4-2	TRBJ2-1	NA	CASSQEWRGGAQNEQFF	TGTGCCAGCAGCCAAGAGTGGCGCGGGGGGGCTCAGAATGAGCAGTTCTTC
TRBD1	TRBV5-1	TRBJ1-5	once	CASRPGQGDNQPQHF	TGCGCCAGCCGACCGGGACAGGGGGACAATCAGCCCCAGCATTTT
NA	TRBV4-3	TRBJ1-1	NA	CASSQGLRMNTEAFF	TGCGCCAGCAGCCAAGGCCTGAGAATGAACACTGAAGCTTTCTTT
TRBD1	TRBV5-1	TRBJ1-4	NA	CASRRQQGEDEKLFF	TGCGCCAGCAGACGCCAACAGGGGGAGGATGAAAAACTGTTTTTT
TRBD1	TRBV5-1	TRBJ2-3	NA	CASSTGQGVTDTQYF	TGCGCCAGCAGCACCGGACAGGGAGTCACAGATACGCAGTATTTT
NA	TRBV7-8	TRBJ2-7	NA	CASSFGRRDYEQYF	TGTGCCAGCAGCTTCGGACGGAGGGACTACGAGCAGTACTTC
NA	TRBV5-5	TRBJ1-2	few	CASSSPTAGGDYGYTF	TGTGCCAGCAGCTCCCCTACGGCCGGGGGGGACTATGGCTACACCTTC
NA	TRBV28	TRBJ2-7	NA	CASSLQKLEQYF	TGTGCCAGCAGCCTACAGAAACTCGAGCAGTACTTC
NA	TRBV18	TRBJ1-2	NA	CASSPLQGHYGYTF	TGTGCCAGCTCACCGTTACAGGGTCACTATGGCTACACCTTC
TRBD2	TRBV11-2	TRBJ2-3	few	CASRTRTSGGTDTQYF	TGTGCCAGCAGAACTAGGACTAGCGGGGGGACAGATACGCAGTATTTT
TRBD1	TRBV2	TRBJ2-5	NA	CATKKDRGKQETQYF	TGTGCCACCAAGAAGGACAGGGGCAAACAAGAGACCCAGTACTTC
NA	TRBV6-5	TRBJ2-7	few	CASYNTYYEQYF	TGTGCCAGCTATAACACGTACTACGAGCAGTACTTC
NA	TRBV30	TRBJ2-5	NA	CAWSLGRETQYF	TGTGCCTGGAGTTTGGGCCGGGAGACCCAGTACTTC
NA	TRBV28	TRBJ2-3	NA	CASSSGYSNQPQYF	TGTGCCAGCAGTTCCGGGTATAGCAATCAGCCCCAGTATTTT
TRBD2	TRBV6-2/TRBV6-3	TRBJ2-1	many	CASSTGTSNVEQFF	TGTGCCAGCAGTACCGGGACTAGTAATGTTGAGCAGTTCTTC
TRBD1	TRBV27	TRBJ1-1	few	CASSNPGQGNTEAFF	TGTGCCAGCAGCAATCCGGGACAGGGAAACACTGAAGCTTTCTTT
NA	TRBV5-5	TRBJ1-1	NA	CASSRTGLNTEAFF	TGTGCCAGCAGCCGTACAGGGCTGAACACTGAAGCTTTCTTT
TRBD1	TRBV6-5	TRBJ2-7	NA	CASIEGTDYGEQYF	TGTGCCAGCATAGAGGGGACAGACTACGGGGAGCAGTACTTC
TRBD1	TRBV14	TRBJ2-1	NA	CASSQLLRGAGGWNEQFF	TGTGCCAGCAGCCAACTACTGAGGGGAGCAGGGGGCTGGAATGAGCAGTTCTTC
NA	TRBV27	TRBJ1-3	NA	CASSRTVPWGTIYF	TGTGCCAGCAGTCGGACAGTTCCCTGGGGCACCATATATTTT
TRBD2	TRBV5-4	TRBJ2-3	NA	CASSYSGAGTDTQYF	TGTGCCAGCAGTTATAGCGGGGCAGGCACAGATACGCAGTATTTT
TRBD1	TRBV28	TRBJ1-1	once	CASSPQRTGNTEAFF	TGTGCCAGCAGTCCGCAGCGGACAGGGAACACTGAAGCTTTCTTT
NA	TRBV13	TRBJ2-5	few	CASSPGPGYQETQYF	TGTGCCAGCAGCCCAGGGCCAGGGTACCAAGAGACCCAGTACTTC
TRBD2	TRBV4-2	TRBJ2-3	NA	CASSLSAGTQYF	TGTGCCAGCAGCCTCTCAGCGGGAACGCAGTATTTT
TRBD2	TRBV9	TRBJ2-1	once	CASSPRGTSGAVYNEQFF	TGTGCCAGCAGCCCCCGAGGGACTAGCGGGGCGGTCTACAATGAGCAGTTCTTC
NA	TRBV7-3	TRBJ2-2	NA	CASSLVGAALSGELFF	TGTGCCAGCAGCTTAGTAGGAGCCGCCTTGTCCGGGGAGCTGTTTTTT
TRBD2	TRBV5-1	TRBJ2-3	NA	CASSALAGRTTDTQYF	TGCGCCAGCAGCGCTTTAGCGGGGCGAACCACAGATACGCAGTATTTT
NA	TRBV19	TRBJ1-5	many	CASRRDVLLNSNQPQHF	TGTGCCAGTAGGCGGGACGTACTACTAAATAGCAATCAGCCCCAGCATTTT
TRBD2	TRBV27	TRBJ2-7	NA	CASSEREGGPYEQYF	TGTGCCAGCAGTGAGCGGGAAGGTGGTCCCTACGAGCAGTACTTC
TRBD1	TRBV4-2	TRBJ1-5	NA	CASSQGTGGVNQPQHF	TGTGCCAGCAGCCAGGGGACAGGGGGCGTGAATCAGCCCCAGCATTTT
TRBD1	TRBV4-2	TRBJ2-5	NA	CASSQDGQGKETQYF	TGTGCCAGCAGCCAAGATGGACAGGGAAAAGAGACCCAGTACTTC
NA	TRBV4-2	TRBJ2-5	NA	CASSQDSSRETQYF	TGTGCCAGCAGCCAAGATTCTAGCAGGGAGACCCAGTACTTC
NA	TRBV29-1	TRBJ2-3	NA	CSADGSTDTQYF	TGCAGCGCCGACGGGAGCACAGATACGCAGTATTTT